This T cell receptor (beta chain) was retrieved from a study of T-cell reconstitution after alpha-beta-depleted transplantation in children. Library preparation (for TCRbeta) was performed with unique molecular identifiers. One entry per CDR3 protein, called by TCRdb with MiXCR from the PCR reads. This sample yields hundreds of thousands of distinct CDR3 sequences, of which roughly 15% are seen a single time; roughly 29% belongs to the top ten. Broader study findings: It was newly produced T cells that mostly accounted for T-cell counts and diversity one year after transplant. It was reported that alpha-beta T cells came from several hundred expanded graft clones (about two months after transplant). Recipient T cells and thymic progenitors that survived were the source of the high TCRbeta diversity seen at day 60 in some patients.

Trimming removed 4 bases at V and 3 bases at J, with 11 bases between. The CDR3 contains 13 residues. Germline CDR1 reads SGHRS; CDR2 reads YFSETQ. Many counts were recorded for this clonotype. The antigen remains undetermined. Sample: PBMCs, mostly from graft donor cells, taken 360 days after TCRalphabeta/CD19-depleted stem cell transplant. The sequence derives from a boy younger than two who had a stem cell transplant for Wiskott-Aldrich syndrome, so the T cells may come from the graft donor. V is TRBV5-1 and J is TRBJ2-7; the D gene is possibly TRBD1 (6 bases). The CDR3 DNA reads as TGCGCCAGCAGCGGGACACGGATCTACGAGCAGTACTTC. Its translation: CASSGTRIYEQYF.